This T cell receptor (beta chain) appears in the sequencing data of a study of blood T cell repertoires in COVID-19. Study summary: The origin of the acute and convalescent COVID-19 samples was the United States, Italy and Spain.

CDR1 LGHDT and CDR2 YNNKEL come from the germline V gene (reference sequence). This CDR3 is built from 16 residues. Trimming cost V 0 bases and J 2 bases, with 14 bases left between them. The authors' processing: Counts of nucleated cells, estimated from reference gene primer amplification, were obtained. The protocol was immunoSEQ multiplex PCR, while the TCRdb copy is restricted to in-frame clones and leaves out a portion. V and J calls and clone size are those listed in that table; D and trimming were worked out from the DNA. The sample lists 88,000 or so clones, about 85% occurring once. The clonotype comes from a man aged 55 to 70 with acute or convalescent COVID-19. V usage is TRBV3-1 (or the pseudogene TRBV3-2) and J usage is TRBJ2-7, with D perhaps matching TRBD2 (6 bases). The sequencing sample was made of peripheral blood. CDR3 bases: TGTGCCAGCAGCCAAGATTCCTCGGCTAGCGCCTACGAGCAGTACTTC. Translating gives CASSQDSSASAYEQYF.